This TCR beta chain is from a study of T-cell memory formation after mild COVID-19 (dated by TCRdb to about 2021). Concerning the study at large: TCR sequence clusters from the two donors were largely donor specific. The cohort was made up of two young adult volunteers, one female and one male, who were previously healthy. T-cell clones expanding and contracting after mild COVID-19 in a couple of donors were tracked by longitudinal TCRalpha and TCRbeta repertoire sequencing.

General conclusions and limits of the study: From day 15 to 85, contracting clones showed balanced CD4/CD8 phenotypes, whereas a second wave of clones that expanded from day 15 to 37 leaned towards CD4+. Some responding clones were detected in pre-infection memory, which suggested that pre-existing cross-reactive memory T cells had joined the SARS-CoV-2 response. The study included only a couple of mild cases, and larger cohorts that include severe cases with pre-infection samples were judged to be necessary. Contracting CD4+ clones appeared mostly in the CM and EM memory subsets, whereas CD8+ clones were enriched in EMRA. The second-wave clones that peaked on day 37 were not confirmed to be SARS-CoV-2 specific.

PBMCs were isolated by Ficoll-Paque density gradient centrifugation. Sequencing instrument: Illumina NovaSeq 6000. TCRalpha and TCRbeta cDNA libraries were built by 5'RACE with constant-segment primers, adding sample barcodes and unique molecular identifiers. Trizol reagent was used to extract RNA from every sample. Library amplification was performed in two PCR steps, and a second sample barcode and Illumina TruSeq adapters were introduced in the second step. Libraries were sequenced on an Illumina NovaSeq with 2 x 150 bp paired-end reads. From the authors' description of their analysis: With migec v1.2.7, reads were demultiplexed and then collapsed into UMI-guided consensus sequences. Using mixcr v2.1.11, UMI consensuses were aligned to TRA and TRB V and J templates and then assembled into clonotypes. A clonotype was counted as expanded or contracted only when both edgeR and NoisET called the clonotype significant, with the noise models trained on biological replicates. edgeR calls used a false discovery rate-adjusted p below 0.01 and a log2 fold-change threshold of 1. As an exploratory analysis of dynamics, max-normalized trajectories of the 1000 most abundant clonotypes were examined with PCA combined with hierarchical clustering. Separately sequenced CD4+ and CD8+ repertoires were used to assign the CD4 or CD8 phenotype of responding clones. TCRdb itself trimmed the public reads at Q25 with fastp, ran MiXCR and retained productive beta chains. Identical CDR3 proteins give one entry, which carries the most common genes and DNA. The V and J calls, along with clone size, are taken from TCRdb and not from the paper's own processing. This sample is represented by 430,000 or so distinct CDR3 sequences; 20% to 25% of them were singletons. The ten largest clones capture around 13% of the sample.

Notes on this clonotype: Its recognized antigen is unknown. No much larger clonotype is one base removed from it; base qualities were not supplied.

The CDR3 runs 16 amino acids, cysteine and phenylalanine included. Only the CDR3 DNA stays, 48 bases, in frame from base 1. CDR1 is given as SGHRS and CDR2 as YFSETQ, both from the germline V gene. Trimming accounts for 7 bases at V and 0 bases at J, while the number of junction bases matched to no gene is 11. The clonotype comes from an adult woman who had mild COVID-19 (a few samples of this study predate the infection). The sample titles of this study are shuffled in the database, so cell type and time point are left out; the donor was told from shared clones. The V gene is TRBV5-1 and the J gene is TRBJ2-3, with 7 central nucleotides matching TRBD1. Input material: PBMCs or a T cell subset sorted from them (not recorded which). For the CDR3, the sequence is CASRLGQQTSTDTQYF. The sequenced DNA: TGCGCCAGCCGGCTGGGACAGCAGACTAGCACAGATACGCAGTATTTT.